Each of the 32 T cell receptor beta chains below was sequenced from the same sample in a study of T-cell memory formation after mild COVID-19 (dated by TCRdb to about 2021). The library was generated by 5' RACE. The data were produced on an Illumina NovaSeq 6000. TCRdb itself trimmed the public reads at Q25 with fastp, ran MiXCR and retained productive beta chains. Each entry is one CDR3 protein sequence, shown with its most common DNA and genes. The sample records more than 110,000 distinct CDR3 sequences, 20% to 25% of which are singletons. The biggest ten clones account for less than 25% of the sample. Sequencing was performed on PBMCs or a T cell subset sorted from them (not recorded which). These receptors were obtained from an adult woman who had mild COVID-19 (a few samples of this study predate the infection). The sample titles of this study are shuffled in the database, so cell type and time point are left out; the donor was told from shared clones.

The CDR3 here is CSAMEQAISPLHF. CDR3 nucleotide sequence: TGCAGTGCTATGGAACAGGCGATTTCACCCCTCCACTTT. This chain links TRBV20-1 with TRBJ1-6, with TRBD1 as a possible D gene (5 bases). V shed 4 bases and J shed 9 bases, with 13 bases lying between them. Per the germline V gene, CDR1 is DFQATT and CDR2 is SNEGSKA (reference sequence). CDR3 length: 13 amino acids.

The CDR3 DNA sequence: TGCGCCAGAAGCCCGGGACAGGGGAGTTACGAGCAGTACTTC. This gives the protein CARSPGQGSYEQYF. The chain has TRBV5-1 and TRBJ2-7; 10 nucleotides align to TRBD1. The CDR3 consists of 14 residues. Trimming took 8 bases from V and 4 from J; bases not matched to a gene: 9. Germline CDR1 and CDR2: SGHRS and YFSETQ. The whole variable domain, filled in from reference TRBV5-1 and TRBJ2-7, reads KAGVTQTPRYLIKTRGQQVTLSCSPISGHRSVSWYQQTPGQGLQFLFEYFSETQRNKGNFPGRFSGRQFSNSRSEMNVSTLELGDSALYLCARSPGQGSYEQYFGPGTRLTVT.

The V and J genes are TRBV7-8 and TRBJ1-5; the D gene is possibly TRBD1 (5 bases). V was trimmed by 1 base and J by 6 bases, leaving 16 bases between them. The germline gives CDR1 SGHVS, CDR2 FQNEAQ. The CDR3 contains 16 residues. The CDR3 protein is CASSLGARGEGQPQHF. For the CDR3, the DNA is TGTGCCAGCAGCTTAGGAGCGAGAGGGGAGGGTCAGCCCCAGCATTTT.

This chain uses TRBV9 with TRBJ1-3, with D possibly TRBD1 on 5 matching bases. Between the trimmed V and J ends, which lost 3 bases and 0 bases, there was a span of 10 bases. The CDR3 contains 15 residues. CDR1 SGDLS and CDR2 YYNGEE come from the germline V gene. CDR3 loop: CASSAGANSGNTIYF. In nucleotides, the CDR3 is TGTGCCAGCAGCGCCGGGGCGAACTCTGGAAACACCATATATTTT.

This clonotype was observed a few times. CDR3 protein: CATSDQGARQYF. Written as DNA, the CDR3 is TGTGCCACCAGTGACCAGGGGGCGAGGCAGTACTTC. V usage is TRBV24-1 and J usage is TRBJ2-7; 8 nucleotides match TRBD1. Losses at the gene ends were 4 bases for V and 9 bases for J; bases not matched to a gene: 4. The CDR3 runs 12 residues. Germline CDR1 is KGHDR and CDR2 is SFDVKD.

This clonotype showed up just a few times. This sequence joins TRBV30 and TRBJ2-3, with 8 bases identical to TRBD2. The CDR3 covers 15 residues. J gave up 2 bases and V 7 bases, and 11 bases lay outside the gene matches. CDR1 and CDR2 (germline): GTSNPN, SVGIG (reference sequence). CDR3 residues: CASETSEDVTDTQYF. The DNA for the CDR3 is TGTGCCTCAGAGACTAGCGAGGATGTCACAGATACGCAGTATTTT.

In its sample, this clonotype was seen a few times. V is TRBV7-9 and J is TRBJ2-1; the D is unclear. V was shortened by 1 base and J by 10 bases, with 11 bases between the two germline ends. Germline V gives CDR1 SEHNR, CDR2 FQNEAQ (reference sequence). The CDR3 spans 13 residues. The CDR3 nucleotides are TGTGCCAGCAGCTTAGGGACCCCCGGGGAGCAGTTCTTC. Amino acid sequence: CASSLGTPGEQFF.

The chain links TRBV12-3 or TRBV12-4 to TRBJ1-1, with D unresolved. V was pared by 5 bases and J by 3 bases, with 19 bases between. The CDR3 runs 16 residues. CDR3 loop: CASSPPYVAEYTEAFF. CDR3 in DNA: TGTGCCAGCAGTCCGCCCTACGTCGCCGAGTACACTGAAGCTTTCTTT.

This clonotype was detected only a few times. The gene calls are TRBV9 and TRBJ2-1; TRBD2 aligns across 7 bases. The CDR3 consists of 14 residues. Germline CDR1 is SGDLS and CDR2 is YYNGEE. Germline trimming cut 0 bases from V and 8 bases from J; bases unmatched to any gene: 5. CDR3 DNA: TGTGCCAGCAGCGTAGGGACTAGGGACGATGAGCAGTTCTTC. As protein: CASSVGTRDDEQFF. Full variable domain (rest looked up from reference TRBV9 and TRBJ2-1): DSGVTQTPKHLITATGQRVTLRCSPRSGDLSVYWYQQSLDQGLQFLIQYYNGEERAKGNILERFSAQQFPDLHSELNLSSLELGDSALYFCASSVGTRDDEQFFGPGTRLTVL.

This clonotype was seen only a few times. The J gene is TRBJ2-7, the V gene TRBV14; D is unresolved. CDR1 is SGHDN and CDR2 is FVKESK in the germline V gene. Trimming left V 5 bases short and J 6 bases short, with 17 bases between. The CDR3 runs to 14 residues. The CDR3 loop is CASSSLDPYLEQYF. DNA for the CDR3: TGTGCCAGCAGCTCCCTGGACCCTTACCTCGAGCAGTACTTC.

The chain recombines TRBV30 with TRBJ2-6; perhaps TRBD1 as D (6 bases). Germline assignment: CDR1 GTSNPN and CDR2 SVGIG (reference sequence). The CDR3 spans 14 residues. V was pared by 4 bases and J by 4 bases, with 11 bases between. The CDR3 DNA reads TGTGCCTGGACCCAGGGGATCGGGGCCAACGTCCTGACTTTC. Translating it yields CAWTQGIGANVLTF.

The rearrangement links TRBV6-5 to TRBJ2-2; D is perhaps TRBD1 (5 bases). This CDR3 is 17 amino acids long. Germline V gene lookup returns CDR1 MNHEY and CDR2 SVGAGI. Trimming took off 0 bases at V and 0 bases at J, with 11 bases between the two ends. For the CDR3, the DNA is TGTGCCAGCAGTTACTCGGGGCCGCAGGCGAACACCGGGGAGCTGTTTTTT. It specifies CASSYSGPQANTGELFF.

This clonotype is medium-sized within its sample. CDR3 region: CATSTAGYQPQHF. The CDR3 region has the DNA TGTGCCACCAGCACCGCGGGTTACCAGCCCCAGCATTTT. The chain recombines TRBV15 with TRBJ1-5; D is unclear. Germline CDR1 LNHNV, CDR2 YYDKDF (reference sequence). This CDR3 spans 13 amino acids. V was shortened by 4 bases and J by 7 bases, with 11 bases between the two germline ends.

This clonotype was detected a few times. The V call is TRBV7-8, the J call TRBJ2-7, with 8 bases aligning to TRBD1. Germline trimming cut 1 base from V and 3 bases from J; bases unmatched to any gene: 5. The CDR3 loop spans 15 amino acids. Germline CDR1 and CDR2: SGHVS and FQNEAQ. The CDR3 protein is CASSLEDRVGYEQYF. CDR3 DNA sequence: TGTGCCAGCAGCTTAGAGGACAGGGTTGGCTACGAGCAGTACTTC.

This sequence joins TRBV6-2 or TRBV6-3 and TRBJ2-7; the D call may be TRBD1 or TRBD2 (7 bases each). V gave up 8 bases and J gave up 3 bases, with 14 bases separating them. The CDR3 contains 13 residues. Germline V CDR1 and CDR2: MNHEY, SVGEGT. Here the CDR3 DNA reads TGTGCCAGCGGGGGAGGGGGCAACTACGAGCAGTACTTC. This gives the protein CASGGGGNYEQYF.

This clonotype was seen a few times. The chain couples TRBV10-3 to TRBJ2-3, with D uncertain. The CDR3 is 15 amino acids. V gave up 3 bases and J gave up 0 bases, with 10 bases separating them. Per germline, CDR1 ENHRY and CDR2 SYGVKD. The CDR3 bases are TGTGCCATCAGTGACCCCCCGACTAGCACAGATACGCAGTATTTT. Protein: CAISDPPTSTDTQYF.

This chain joins TRBV7-8 and TRBJ2-7; D is possibly TRBD1 (5 bases). Trimming left V 5 bases short and J 2 bases short, with 19 bases between. The CDR3 is made up of 16 amino acids. Germline V gene lookup returns CDR1 SGHVS and CDR2 FQNEAQ. CDR3 in DNA: TGTGCCAGCAGCCCCCCCCCTCAAACAGGAACCTACGAGCAGTACTTC. Its protein is CASSPPPQTGTYEQYF.

This clonotype has just a few counts. The V gene is TRBV12-3 or TRBV12-4, the J gene TRBJ1-1, with D maybe TRBD1 (5 bases). The CDR3 is 14 amino acids. Trimming removed 6 bases at V and 3 bases at J, with 14 bases between. CDR3 sequence (DNA): TGTGCCAGCAGCCACAGGTTGGGAGACACTGAAGCTTTCTTT. It codes for CASSHRLGDTEAFF.

This clonotype was seen more than once but under ten times. The J gene is TRBJ1-3, the V gene TRBV12-3 or TRBV12-4; TRBD1 matches at 9 bases. Trimming cost V 3 bases and J 4 bases; bases outside gene matches: 1. The CDR3 sequence is 14 residues long. The CDR3 region is CASSLDRGGNTIYF. Here the CDR3 DNA reads TGTGCCAGCAGTTTGGACAGGGGAGGAAACACCATATATTTT.

The chain combines TRBV7-9 with TRBJ1-3, with 8 bases identical to TRBD1. Germline V CDR1 and CDR2: SEHNR, FQNEAQ (reference sequence). The junction had 6 bases not matched to a gene; V was cut back by 4 bases and J by 4 bases. CDR3 length: 15 amino acids. This CDR3 is CASSSQGAQGNTIYF. DNA of the CDR3: TGTGCCAGCAGCTCGCAGGGGGCACAAGGAAACACCATATATTTT. The full variable domain, in which reference TRBV7-9 and TRBJ1-3 provide the parts outside the CDR3, is DTGVSQNPRHKITKRGQNVTFRCDPISEHNRLYWYRQTLGQGPEFLTYFQNEAQLEKSRLLSDRFSAERPKGSFSTLEIQRTEQGDSAMYLCASSSQGAQGNTIYFGEGSWLTVV.

The gene calls are TRBV6-2 or TRBV6-3 and TRBJ1-1; D gene uncertain. CDR3 length: 11 residues. Germline V lookup: CDR1 MNHEY, CDR2 SVGEGT. V dropped 6 bases and J dropped 8 bases, with 10 bases sitting between them. The CDR3 DNA sequence: TGTGCCAGCAGCTTCGTAGGGGAAGCTTTCTTT. The encoded protein is CASSFVGEAFF.

This clonotype occurred a few times. The chain has TRBV29-1 and TRBJ2-1; the D is unclear. V was cut by 7 bases and J by 7 bases, with 8 bases left in between. This CDR3 contains 10 residues. The germline gives CDR1 SQVTM, CDR2 ANQGSEA. The CDR3 DNA reads as TGCAGCGCCGAAGCGAATGAGCAGTTCTTC. Translation gives CSAEANEQFF.

This clonotype appeared a few times. The CDR3 protein is CASSVTVQETQYF. The DNA for the CDR3 is TGTGCCAGCAGCGTGACAGTACAAGAGACCCAGTACTTC. The V and J genes are TRBV5-6 and TRBJ2-5; the D gene is possibly TRBD1 (5 bases). V shed 4 bases and J shed 2 bases, with 9 bases lying between them. The germline gives CDR1 SGHDT, CDR2 YYEEEE. The CDR3 covers 13 residues.

This clonotype was observed a few times. The V call is TRBV4-1, the J call TRBJ1-6, with no clear D. Deletions cut 4 bases from V and 9 bases from J, with 10 bases between. CDR3 length: 13 residues. Per germline, CDR1 MGHRA and CDR2 YSYEKL. The CDR3 sequence: CASSPVQSSPLHF. CDR3 DNA: TGCGCCAGCAGCCCCGTGCAGAGTTCACCCCTCCACTTT.

The J gene is TRBJ1-1, the V gene TRBV29-1; unclear D gene. V dropped 0 bases and J dropped 0 bases, with 8 bases sitting between them. From germline, CDR1 is SQVTM and CDR2 ANQGSEA. The CDR3 spans 14 residues. CDR3 coding DNA: TGCAGCGTTGAAGATCACGGGGTGAACACTGAAGCTTTCTTT. This translates into CSVEDHGVNTEAFF.

This clonotype was observed a handful of times. This rearrangement joins TRBV5-1 to TRBJ2-5, with D possibly TRBD1 on 6 matching bases. CDR1 is SGHRS and CDR2 is YFSETQ in the germline V gene. V was cut by 0 bases and J by 3 bases, with 24 bases left in between. The CDR3 has 19 amino acids. The CDR3 region is CASSLDVRAGRGLEETQYF. Written as DNA, the CDR3 is TGCGCCAGCAGCTTGGACGTCAGGGCTGGCAGGGGATTGGAAGAGACCCAGTACTTC.

By frequency in the sample, this clonotype is medium-sized. The chain recombines TRBV5-6 with TRBJ2-1; D call uncertain. CDR3 size: 14 residues. The ends were cut back, 3 bases at V and 3 bases at J, with 10 bases in the middle. Germline assignment: CDR1 SGHDT and CDR2 YYEEEE. CDR3 sequence reads: CASSSDGSYNEQFF. The CDR3 DNA is TGTGCCAGCAGCTCCGACGGTAGCTACAATGAGCAGTTCTTC.

The chain combines TRBV12-3 or TRBV12-4 with TRBJ2-7, with a weak D call TRBD2 (6 bases). CDR3 size: 15 residues. V was shortened by 4 bases and J by 7 bases, with 20 bases between the two germline ends. In DNA, the CDR3 is TGTGCCAGCAGTTCCAATAGCGGCCCGCCTTTGGAGCAGTACTTC. This gives the protein CASSSNSGPPLEQYF.

This clonotype showed up many times. This chain uses TRBV12-3 or TRBV12-4 with TRBJ2-1; 9 positions agree with TRBD2. With 5 bases clipped from V and 5 bases from J, the junction kept 13 bases outside the gene matches. The CDR3 covers 17 residues. As DNA, the CDR3 is TGTGCCAGCAGTGGTTCCTATGGCGGGAGGGGAAACAATGAGCAGTTCTTC. Protein: CASSGSYGGRGNNEQFF.

This clonotype has a handful of counts. This chain connects TRBV5-1 to TRBJ2-1; 8 bases line up with TRBD1. The CDR3 runs 15 residues. Germline V lookup: CDR1 SGHRS, CDR2 YFSETQ. The V gene end was trimmed by 1 base and the J gene end by 6 bases; junction bases not matched to a gene: 6. The CDR3 spells CASSLLQGDGNEQFF. The CDR3 DNA reads TGCGCCAGCAGCTTGTTACAGGGGGACGGCAATGAGCAGTTCTTC.

This chain connects TRBV27 to TRBJ2-3; weak D call: TRBD2 (7 bases). Trimming cost V 5 bases and J 2 bases, with 14 bases left between them. Germline CDR1 and CDR2: MNHEY and SMNVEV (reference sequence). The CDR3 extends over 15 amino acids. The CDR3 sequence: CASSPLGGLTDTQYF. CDR3 nucleotide sequence: TGTGCCAGCAGTCCTCTGGGGGGGCTCACAGATACGCAGTATTTT.

The rearrangement links TRBV6-5 to TRBJ2-7, with TRBD1 identical over 8 bases. Germline values: CDR1 MNHEY, CDR2 SVGAGI. With V trimmed by 2 bases and J by 3 bases, 6 bases remained unmatched. CDR3 length: 15 amino acids. In DNA form, the CDR3 reads TGTGCCAGCAGTTACGACGGACAGGGCTTCTACGAGCAGTACTTC. Its protein is CASSYDGQGFYEQYF.